The rows below give T cell receptor beta chains drawn from one sample of a study of PD-1 blockade in classical Hodgkin lymphoma. TCRdb keeps only in-frame clones here, not all; method: immunoSEQ multiplex PCR. The sample yields 15,000 to 25,000 clones, over 65% seen once. The sequenced sample was CD4+ T cells from blood, obtained before the fourth cycle of nivolumab. The receptor source for this set is a human donor with classical Hodgkin lymphoma. Both conserved end residues are part of each CDR3. Fields, in order: CDR3 DNA, CDR3 protein, clone size, V gene, CDR3 length, J gene, D gene. A D gene is named only where the DNA matches it firmly. Some rows have no size entry. The others give once, few or many, or a class for an expanded clone.

cdr3_nt: TGCGCCAGCAGCCCTCCGGACTCGACCGGGGAGCTGTTTTTT; cdr3_aa: CASSPPDSTGELFF; clone_size: .; v_call: TRBV5-1; cdr3_length: 14; j_call: TRBJ2-2; d_call: .
cdr3_nt: TGTGCTAGCAGTTCCGGGACGTCGAGTCGGACCCAGTACTTC; cdr3_aa: CASSSGTSSRTQYF; clone_size: .; v_call: TRBV7-7; cdr3_length: 14; j_call: TRBJ2-5; d_call: .
cdr3_nt: TGCGCCAGCGAACTCTCCGCCGGAAACACCATATATTTT; cdr3_aa: CASELSAGNTIYF; clone_size: .; v_call: TRBV10-2; cdr3_length: 13; j_call: TRBJ1-3; d_call: .
cdr3_nt: TGTGCCAGTAAGGGGGCACTAGCGGGAGTCGGCGGGGAGCTGTTTTTT; cdr3_aa: CASKGALAGVGGELFF; clone_size: .; v_call: TRBV19; cdr3_length: 16; j_call: TRBJ2-2; d_call: TRBD2
cdr3_nt: TGTGCCAGCAGTCTAGCGGGAGGGGGTAATGAGCAGTTCTTC; cdr3_aa: CASSLAGGGNEQFF; clone_size: .; v_call: TRBV25-1; cdr3_length: 14; j_call: TRBJ2-1; d_call: TRBD2
cdr3_nt: TGCGCCAGCAGGGAGAGTCTCGGAAACACCATATATTTT; cdr3_aa: CASRESLGNTIYF; clone_size: .; v_call: TRBV10-2; cdr3_length: 13; j_call: TRBJ1-3; d_call: .
cdr3_nt: TGTGCCAGCAGCGTAGCTGGAGGGGGTTCAGATACGCAGTATTTT; cdr3_aa: CASSVAGGGSDTQYF; clone_size: .; v_call: TRBV9; cdr3_length: 15; j_call: TRBJ2-3; d_call: .
cdr3_nt: TGTGCCAGCAGTTCGGCTGGGTGGGGAAACACCATATATTTT; cdr3_aa: CASSSAGWGNTIYF; clone_size: .; v_call: TRBV27; cdr3_length: 14; j_call: TRBJ1-3; d_call: .
cdr3_nt: TGCAGCGTTGTGGTCAGGGATGGCTACACCTTC; cdr3_aa: CSVVVRDGYTF; clone_size: .; v_call: TRBV29-1; cdr3_length: 11; j_call: TRBJ1-2; d_call: .
cdr3_nt: TGTGCCATCAGTGAGGTCACTAAATACTACAATGAGCAGTTCTTC; cdr3_aa: CAISEVTKYYNEQFF; clone_size: .; v_call: TRBV10-3; cdr3_length: 15; j_call: TRBJ2-1; d_call: .
cdr3_nt: TGCGCCAGCAGCCCGGGCCCAGGGGGGGAGCAGTACTTC; cdr3_aa: CASSPGPGGEQYF; clone_size: .; v_call: TRBV5-1; cdr3_length: 13; j_call: TRBJ2-7; d_call: .
cdr3_nt: TGCGCCAGCAGCTTGGCCCTCCGGACTAGCGGGAGGGCCGGGAACTACAATGAGCAGTTCTTC; cdr3_aa: CASSLALRTSGRAGNYNEQFF; clone_size: .; v_call: TRBV5-1; cdr3_length: 21; j_call: TRBJ2-1; d_call: TRBD2
cdr3_nt: TGTGCCAGCAGCTTAGTGAATGTCGGCCAGGGCGACGAGCAGTACTTC; cdr3_aa: CASSLVNVGQGDEQYF; clone_size: .; v_call: TRBV7-9; cdr3_length: 16; j_call: TRBJ2-7; d_call: .
cdr3_nt: TGTGCCTGGGTGGGTAGATCCTACGAGCAGTACTTC; cdr3_aa: CAWVGRSYEQYF; clone_size: .; v_call: TRBV30; cdr3_length: 12; j_call: TRBJ2-7; d_call: .
cdr3_nt: TGTGCCAGCAGCCAAGTTGGTAGCGGGAAGTTAAGAGATACGCAGTATTTT; cdr3_aa: CASSQVGSGKLRDTQYF; clone_size: .; v_call: TRBV14; cdr3_length: 17; j_call: TRBJ2-3; d_call: TRBD2
cdr3_nt: TGCGCCAGCAGCCCGAAGGGACAGGGTTATAATGAGCAGTTCTTC; cdr3_aa: CASSPKGQGYNEQFF; clone_size: once; v_call: TRBV5-1; cdr3_length: 15; j_call: TRBJ2-1; d_call: TRBD1
cdr3_nt: TGTGCCAGCACCGAAGTACAGGGTTTCGGCTACACCTTC; cdr3_aa: CASTEVQGFGYTF; clone_size: .; v_call: TRBV2; cdr3_length: 13; j_call: TRBJ1-2; d_call: .
cdr3_nt: TGTGCCAGCGGCCCCGGGACTAGAGGTACAGATACGCAGTATTTT; cdr3_aa: CASGPGTRGTDTQYF; clone_size: few; v_call: TRBV6-1; cdr3_length: 15; j_call: TRBJ2-3; d_call: TRBD2